The present TCR beta chain was sequenced within a study of blood T cell repertoires in COVID-19. Study-level background: Spain, Italy and the United States supplied samples that represented acute and convalescent COVID-19.

The protocol was immunoSEQ multiplex PCR, while the TCRdb copy is restricted to in-frame clones and leaves out a portion. The sample includes roughly 300,000 clones, around 87% of them seen just once. Germline assignment: CDR1 LNHDA and CDR2 SQIVND (reference sequence). V was pared by 4 bases and J by 2 bases, with 0 bases of the junction left unmatched. The CDR3 has 13 amino acids. The source of this sequence is a woman aged 45 to 65 who had recovered from COVID-19. Specimen: peripheral blood. The V and J genes are TRBV19 and TRBJ2-7, with 9 bases lining up with TRBD1. The DNA of the CDR3 is TGTGCCAGTAGTAGGGACAGGGCCTACGAGCAGTACTTC. Protein: CASSRDRAYEQYF.